This T cell receptor beta chain originates from a study of blood T cell repertoires in COVID-19. There are 16 residues in the CDR3. V dropped 3 bases and J dropped 5 bases, with 19 bases sitting between them. In the original workflow: Reference gene primer amplification gave nucleated cell count estimates. Repertoires were generated with immunoSEQ multiplex PCR, while TCRdb's copy carries only in-frame clones and drops some. The V and J calls and clone size come from that table; D and trimming were worked out from the DNA. The sample yields about 210,000 clones, around 84% seen once. The genes are TRBV23-1 and TRBJ2-5; weak D call: TRBD1 (6 bases). TRBV23-1 is an open reading frame whose function is uncertain. This TCR was recovered from a man aged 35-49 years who had recovered from COVID-19. The material sequenced was peripheral blood. The CDR3 reads CASSHLLQGRTETQYF. The CDR3 DNA reads TGCGCCAGCAGTCACTTACTACAGGGACGAACGGAGACCCAGTACTTC.